Shown below are 10 T cell receptor beta chains from a single sample sequenced in a study of regulatory T cells in long-lasting Graves disease. As for time point: persistent/refractory GD, antithyroid drugs over 5 years with positive TRAb. TCR sequences were obtained from RNA taken from PBMCs. Arm-PCR of CDR3 regions and iRepertoire HTBI primers were the basis on which TCR beta libraries were built. TCRdb called the multiplex PCR reads again in MiXCR, with one record for every CDR3 protein. The repertoire consists of under 500,000 distinct CDR3 sequences, with less than 25% occurring once and the leading ten covering 7.8%. The sequences come from peripheral blood mononuclear cells (PBMCs), collected when the disease was refractory, from a patient treated with antithyroid drugs. The receptors stem from a female donor with Graves disease.

In this sample, this clonotype turned up a few times. The J gene is TRBJ1-1, the V gene TRBV7-2; TRBD1 is a possible D gene (6 bases). Germline V gives CDR1 SGHTA, CDR2 FQGNSA. Trimming stripped 5 bases from V and 1 base from J, with 17 bases between. This CDR3 contains 16 residues. CDR3 residues: CASSRRGSVGNTEAFF. DNA for the CDR3: TGTGCCAGCAGCCGAAGGGGGAGTGTTGGGAACACTGAAGCTTTCTTT.

This clonotype was picked up many times. This CDR3 is CASSSLAGGPLQAKNIQYF. For the CDR3, the DNA is TGTGCCAGCAGTTCCTTAGCGGGAGGGCCGCTTCAAGCCAAAAACATTCAGTACTTC. The chain links TRBV27 to TRBJ2-4; TRBD2 matches at 11 bases. The V gene end was trimmed by 4 bases and the J gene end by 0 bases; junction bases not matched to a gene: 11. Germline V gene data show CDR1 as MNHEY and CDR2 as SMNVEV (reference sequence). The CDR3 extends over 19 amino acids.

This chain uses TRBV18 with TRBJ1-1; 8 bases align to TRBD1. V was clipped by 4 bases and J by 7 bases; unmatched bases: 14. Germline V gene lookup returns CDR1 KGHSH and CDR2 LQKENI. This CDR3 is 16 amino acids long. The CDR3 here is CASSRIQGAAVNEAFF. The CDR3 DNA reads as TGTGCCAGCTCACGGATCCAGGGGGCGGCGGTAAATGAAGCTTTCTTT.

This clonotype was seen more than once but under ten times. The rearrangement joins TRBV3-2 to TRBJ1-5; the table assigns TRBD1, which was not confirmed against the DNA. TRBV3-2 constitutes a pseudogene. CDR3 length: 19 residues. The CDR3 sequence is CASSQDRRGQTDSNQPQHF. CDR3 DNA: TGTGCCAGCAGCCAAGATAGAAGAGGACAGACAGATAGCAATCAGCCCCAGCATTTT.

This clonotype has at least ten counts. V gene TRBV30 combines with J gene TRBJ1-5; D is unclear. Germline loops: CDR1 GTSNPN, CDR2 SVGIG (reference sequence). Trimming took 6 bases from V and 7 from J, leaving 16 bases between them. The CDR3 is made up of 13 amino acids. The CDR3: CACSMGISQPQHF. The CDR3 region has the DNA TGTGCCTGCTCTATGGGGATTTCGCAGCCCCAGCATTTT.

This chain links TRBV20-1 with TRBJ1-3, with D maybe TRBD1 (6 bases). Looked up from germline, CDR1 is DFQATT and CDR2 is SNEGSKA (reference sequence). The CDR3 extends over 15 amino acids. V shed 5 bases and J shed 2 bases, with 16 bases lying between them. In nucleotides, the CDR3 is TGCAGTGCTGTTCGACAGGACCAGACTGGAAACACCATATATTTT. The encoded protein is CSAVRQDQTGNTIYF.

Many counts were recorded for this clonotype. The CDR3 nucleotides read TGTGCCATCCATTCTCTTTCGGGAAGGTCTCGTTTTTACGAGCAGTACTTC. It encodes CAIHSLSGRSRFYEQYF. The chain recombines TRBV6-1 with TRBJ2-7; weak D call: TRBD2 (5 bases). Germline CDR1 MNHNS, CDR2 SASEGT. The CDR3 sequence is 17 residues long. The V gene lost 10 bases and the J gene lost 4 bases, with 29 bases spanning the gap.

This clonotype has more than one count but fewer than ten. V usage is TRBV28 and J usage is TRBJ2-3; D might be TRBD1 (6 bases). There are 15 residues in the CDR3. Germline values: CDR1 MDHEN, CDR2 SYDVKM. With 5 bases removed from V and 2 bases from J, the gap between germline ends came to 14 bases. The CDR3 DNA reads as TGTGCCAGCAGTCCCCGGGACAATCCCACAGATACGCAGTATTTT. Residues: CASSPRDNPTDTQYF. The whole variable domain, remainder taken from reference TRBV28 and TRBJ2-3, is DVKVTQSSRYLVKRTGEKVFLECVQDMDHENMFWYRQDPGLGLRLIYFSYDVKMKEKGDIPEGYSVSREKKERFSLILESASTNQTSMYLCASSPRDNPTDTQYFGPGTRLTVL.

V is TRBV29-1 and J is TRBJ1-5, with D unresolved. CDR1 SQVTM and CDR2 ANQGSEA come from the germline V gene. The CDR3 has 14 residues. V lost 7 bases and J 1 base, leaving 14 bases between the germline ends. Here the CDR3 reads CSARFKPSNQPQHF. Here the CDR3 DNA reads TGCAGCGCCCGATTCAAACCGAGCAATCAGCCCCAGCATTTT.

This clonotype showed up many times. The CDR3 nucleotides read TGTGCCAGCAGTGAGACAGGGGGGCAGACCCAGTACTTC. Amino acid sequence: CASSETGGQTQYF. The chain links TRBV12-3 or TRBV12-4 to TRBJ2-5; TRBD1 aligns across 9 bases. V was pared by 5 bases and J by 6 bases, with 4 bases of the junction left unmatched. This CDR3 region has 13 residues.